This TCR beta chain originates from a study of spatial heterogeneity in lung cancer. Turning to the study itself: There were consistently more beta-chain sequences detected than alpha-chain sequences. Unique TCR and UMI combinations averaged more than ten appearances each in raw reads.

Germline V CDR1 and CDR2: SGHRS, YFSETQ. With 0 bases clipped from V and 2 bases from J, the junction kept 3 bases outside the gene matches. This CDR3 is built from 16 residues. Every molecule of TCR cDNA had its own unique molecular identifier. A single record per CDR3 protein comes from TCRdb applying MiXCR to the 5' RACE reads. The sample consists of about 82,000 distinct CDR3 sequences, approximately 12% of them appearing once. Described time point: sample taken at primary tumor resection. TCRs were sequenced from unsorted whole RNA of tumor, nontumor lung or PBMC. The roughly 68 donors had untreated early-stage non-small cell lung cancer.

The sample consisted of PBMCs, taken at surgery. The chain couples TRBV5-1 to TRBJ2-3, with 10 nucleotides matching TRBD2. This sequence was found in a male donor with early-stage non-small cell lung cancer. The DNA for the CDR3 is TGCGCCAGCAGCTTGGGGACTAGCGGTTACACAGATACGCAGTATTTT. It encodes CASSLGTSGYTDTQYF. Full variable domain (outside the CDR3, taken from reference TRBV5-1 and TRBJ2-3): KAGVTQTPRYLIKTRGQQVTLSCSPISGHRSVSWYQQTPGQGLQFLFEYFSETQRNKGNFPGRFSGRQFSNSRSEMNVSTLELGDSALYLCASSLGTSGYTDTQYFGPGTRLTVL.